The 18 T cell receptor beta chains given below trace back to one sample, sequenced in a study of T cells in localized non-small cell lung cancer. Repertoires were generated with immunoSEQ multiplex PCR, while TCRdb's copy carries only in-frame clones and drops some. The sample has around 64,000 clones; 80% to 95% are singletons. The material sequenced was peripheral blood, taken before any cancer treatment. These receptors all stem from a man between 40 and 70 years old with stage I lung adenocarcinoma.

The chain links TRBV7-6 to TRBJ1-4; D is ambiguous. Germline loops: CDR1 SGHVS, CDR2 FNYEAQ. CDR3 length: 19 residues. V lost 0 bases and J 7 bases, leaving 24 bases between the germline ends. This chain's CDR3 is CASSLASDGAQSSPEKLFF. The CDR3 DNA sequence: TGTGCCAGCAGCTTAGCCAGCGACGGAGCACAAAGTTCCCCTGAAAAACTGTTTTTT.

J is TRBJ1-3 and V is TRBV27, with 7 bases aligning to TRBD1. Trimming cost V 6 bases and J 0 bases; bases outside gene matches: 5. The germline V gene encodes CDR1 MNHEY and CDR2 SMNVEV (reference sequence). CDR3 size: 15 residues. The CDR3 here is CASSRRTGSGNTIYF. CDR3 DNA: TGTGCCAGCAGCCGAAGGACAGGCTCTGGAAACACCATATATTTT.

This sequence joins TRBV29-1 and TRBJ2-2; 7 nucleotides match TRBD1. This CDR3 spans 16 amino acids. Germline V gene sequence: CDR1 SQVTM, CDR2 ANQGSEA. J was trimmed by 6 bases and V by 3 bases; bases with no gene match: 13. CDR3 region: CSVESFGTEGSGELFF. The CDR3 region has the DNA TGCAGCGTTGAGAGTTTCGGGACAGAGGGTTCCGGGGAGCTGTTTTTT.

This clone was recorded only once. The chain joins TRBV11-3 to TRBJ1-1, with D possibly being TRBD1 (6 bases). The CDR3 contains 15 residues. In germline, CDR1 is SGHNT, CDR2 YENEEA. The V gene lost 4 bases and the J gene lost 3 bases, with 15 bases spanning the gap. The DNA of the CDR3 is TGTGCCAGCAGCTCGCCTGGGGGGGCAGACACTGAAGCTTTCTTT. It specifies CASSSPGGADTEAFF.

For the CDR3, the DNA is TGCGCCAGCAGTTTATTAGGACAGGGGGTTCAAGAGACCCAGTACTTC. Its protein is CASSLLGQGVQETQYF. The chain joins TRBV5-1 to TRBJ2-5, with TRBD1 matching 10 bases. The V gene end was trimmed by 5 bases and the J gene end by 2 bases; junction bases not matched to a gene: 9. CDR1 and CDR2 (germline): SGHRS, YFSETQ. This CDR3 is 16 amino acids long. The full variable domain, completed using reference TRBV5-1 and TRBJ2-5, is KAGVTQTPRYLIKTRGQQVTLSCSPISGHRSVSWYQQTPGQGLQFLFEYFSETQRNKGNFPGRFSGRQFSNSRSEMNVSTLELGDSALYLCASSLLGQGVQETQYFGPGTRLLVL.

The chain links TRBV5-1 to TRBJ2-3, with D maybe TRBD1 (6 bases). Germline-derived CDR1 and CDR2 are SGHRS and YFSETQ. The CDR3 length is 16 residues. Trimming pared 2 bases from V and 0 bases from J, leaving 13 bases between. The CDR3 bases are TGCGCCAGCAGCTTTCCCCGGACAGAAAGCACAGATACGCAGTATTTT. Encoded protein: CASSFPRTESTDTQYF.

This CDR3 is CASSLDTALVYTF. For the CDR3, the DNA is TGTGCCAGCAGTTTAGATACAGCCCTGGTCTACACCTTC. This chain joins TRBV28 and TRBJ1-2, with D unclear. Germline CDR1 reads MDHEN; CDR2 reads SYDVKM. CDR3 size: 13 residues. V gave up 2 bases and J gave up 10 bases, with 14 bases separating them.

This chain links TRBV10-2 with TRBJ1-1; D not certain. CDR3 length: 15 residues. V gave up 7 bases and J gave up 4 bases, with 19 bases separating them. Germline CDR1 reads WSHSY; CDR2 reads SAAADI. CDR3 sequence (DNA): TGCGCCAGCAAAGCGGGAAATTCTGGAACCACTGAAGCTTTCTTT. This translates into CASKAGNSGTTEAFF.

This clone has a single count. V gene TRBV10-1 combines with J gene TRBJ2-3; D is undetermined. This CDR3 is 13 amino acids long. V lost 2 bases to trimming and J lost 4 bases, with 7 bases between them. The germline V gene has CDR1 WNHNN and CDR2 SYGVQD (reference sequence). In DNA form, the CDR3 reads TGCGCCAGCAGTGAGGGGATGGCAGATACGCAGTATTTT. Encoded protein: CASSEGMADTQYF.

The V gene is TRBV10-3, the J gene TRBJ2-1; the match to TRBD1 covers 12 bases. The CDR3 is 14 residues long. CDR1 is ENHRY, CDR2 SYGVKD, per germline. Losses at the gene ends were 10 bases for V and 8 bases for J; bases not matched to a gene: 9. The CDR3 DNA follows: TGTGCCACTTACCGGGACAGGGGGCTCGATGAGCAGTTCTTC. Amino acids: CATYRDRGLDEQFF.

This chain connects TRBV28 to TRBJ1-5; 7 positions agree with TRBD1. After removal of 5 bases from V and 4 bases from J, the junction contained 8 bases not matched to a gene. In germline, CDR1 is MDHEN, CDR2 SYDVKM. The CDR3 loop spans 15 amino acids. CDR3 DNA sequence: TGTGCCAGCAGTAGGGACAGAGGATCAAATCAGCCCCAGCATTTT. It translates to CASSRDRGSNQPQHF.

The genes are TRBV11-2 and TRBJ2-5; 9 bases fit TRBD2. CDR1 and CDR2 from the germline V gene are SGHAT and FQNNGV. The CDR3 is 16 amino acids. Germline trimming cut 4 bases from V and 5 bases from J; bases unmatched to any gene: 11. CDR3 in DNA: TGTGCCAGCAGCTCCGACTCTAGCGGGATTTTTGAGACCCAGTACTTC. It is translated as CASSSDSSGIFETQYF.

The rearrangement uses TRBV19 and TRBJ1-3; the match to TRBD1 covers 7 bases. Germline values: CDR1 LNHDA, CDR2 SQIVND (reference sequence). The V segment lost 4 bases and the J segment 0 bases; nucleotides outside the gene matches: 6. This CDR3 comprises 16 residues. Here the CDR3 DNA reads TGTGCCAGTAGTAGCCGTGGACAGGCCTCTGGAAACACCATATATTTT. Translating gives CASSSRGQASGNTIYF.

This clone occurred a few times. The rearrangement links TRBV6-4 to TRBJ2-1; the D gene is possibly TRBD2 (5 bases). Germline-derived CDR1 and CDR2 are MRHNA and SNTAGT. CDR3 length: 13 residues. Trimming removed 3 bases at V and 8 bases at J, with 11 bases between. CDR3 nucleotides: TGTGCCAGCAGTGAGGGAGCGGAGGATGAGCAGTTCTTC. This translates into CASSEGAEDEQFF.

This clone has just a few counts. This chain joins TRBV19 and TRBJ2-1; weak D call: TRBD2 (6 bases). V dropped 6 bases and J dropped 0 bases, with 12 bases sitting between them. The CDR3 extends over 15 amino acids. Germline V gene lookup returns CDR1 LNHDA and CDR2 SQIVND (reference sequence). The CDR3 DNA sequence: TGTGCCAGTAGAGTAAGCGGGTTCTCCTACAATGAGCAGTTCTTC. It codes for CASRVSGFSYNEQFF.

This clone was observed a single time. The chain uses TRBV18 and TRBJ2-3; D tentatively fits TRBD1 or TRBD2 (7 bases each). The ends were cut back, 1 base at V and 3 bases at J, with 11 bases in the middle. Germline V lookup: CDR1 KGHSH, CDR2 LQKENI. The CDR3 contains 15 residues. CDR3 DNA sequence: TGTGCCAGCTCACCACGGGAGGGGGCTACAGATACGCAGTATTTT. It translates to CASSPREGATDTQYF.

The CDR3 region is CASSQERGIADTQYF. The DNA of the CDR3 is TGTGCCAGCAGCCAAGAAAGGGGCATAGCAGATACGCAGTATTTT. The chain is built from TRBV4-2 and TRBJ2-3, with a tentative D call TRBD1 (5 bases). V lost 0 bases and J 4 bases, leaving 11 bases between the germline ends. CDR1 is LGHNA, CDR2 YNFKEQ, per germline. The CDR3 consists of 15 residues.

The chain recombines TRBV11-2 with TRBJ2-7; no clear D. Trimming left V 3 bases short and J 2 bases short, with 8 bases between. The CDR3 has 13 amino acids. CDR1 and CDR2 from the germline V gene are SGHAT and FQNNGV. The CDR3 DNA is TGTGCCAGCAGCTTGTCGGCAACCTACGAGCAGTACTTC. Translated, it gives CASSLSATYEQYF.